The 31 T cell receptor beta chains below were found in one sample sequenced in a study of shared clonotypes between healthy human individuals. Clones were read by immunoSEQ multiplex PCR, and TCRdb kept only the in-frame ones, dropping some. The data hold 950,000 to 1,100,000 clones, with approximately 70% observed a single time. Input material: memory CD4+ T cells sorted from blood. Subset specified: CD45RA-negative fraction. All receptors derive from a man aged 18-30 years in good health.

V is TRBV18 and J is TRBJ1-6; 7 nucleotides match TRBD1. The V gene end was trimmed by 6 bases and the J gene end by 9 bases; junction bases not matched to a gene: 11. This CDR3 is 15 amino acids long. Per germline, CDR1 KGHSH and CDR2 LQKENI. DNA for the CDR3: TGTGCCAGCTCCGAGGGCGGGACAGTCGGTTCACCCCTCCACTTT. Translation: CASSEGGTVGSPLHF. The full variable domain, with the rest looked up from reference TRBV18 and TRBJ1-6, is NAGVMQNPRHLVRRRGQEARLRCSPMKGHSHVYWYRQLPEEGLKFMVYLQKENIIDESGMPKERFSAEFPKEGPSILRIQQVVRGDSAAYFCASSEGGTVGSPLHFGNGTRLTVT.

This clone has just a few counts. The chain employs TRBV6-1 and TRBJ2-7, with 11 bases fitting TRBD2. Germline-derived CDR1 and CDR2 are MNHNS and SASEGT. The CDR3 is made up of 18 amino acids. Trimming cost V 3 bases and J 0 bases; bases outside gene matches: 10. Here the CDR3 DNA reads TGTGCCAGCAGTGATCCGGGACTAGCGGTACCCTTCTCCTACGAGCAGTACTTC. Translated: CASSDPGLAVPFSYEQYF.

This clone was counted only a few times. This chain connects TRBV9 to TRBJ1-2, with TRBD1 matching 7 bases. After removal of 3 bases from V and 5 bases from J, the junction contained 10 bases not matched to a gene. Germline V gives CDR1 SGDLS, CDR2 YYNGEE. The CDR3 has 15 residues. The CDR3 region is CASSALDRIGYGYTF. CDR3 in DNA: TGTGCCAGCAGCGCATTGGACAGGATAGGTTATGGCTACACCTTC. Full variable domain (rest looked up from reference TRBV9 and TRBJ1-2): DSGVTQTPKHLITATGQRVTLRCSPRSGDLSVYWYQQSLDQGLQFLIQYYNGEERAKGNILERFSAQQFPDLHSELNLSSLELGDSALYFCASSALDRIGYGYTFGSGTRLTVV.

With respect to this clone: Other DNA sequences of this sample code for an identical CDR3. V gene TRBV11-2 combines with J gene TRBJ2-3; D unclear. The V gene lost 4 bases and the J gene lost 1 base, with 6 bases spanning the gap. The CDR3 contains 13 residues. Germline V gene sequence: CDR1 SGHAT, CDR2 FQNNGV. This CDR3 is CASSWTRTDTQYF. DNA for the CDR3: TGTGCCAGCAGCTGGACCCGCACAGATACGCAGTATTTT.

This rearrangement joins TRBV15 to TRBJ2-7; no clear D. CDR1 is LNHNV and CDR2 is YYDKDF in the germline V gene (reference sequence). The CDR3 covers 13 residues. V was cut by 5 bases and J by 4 bases, with 12 bases left in between. The DNA for the CDR3 is TGTGCCACCAGCCTCCCCCCACTGTACGAGCAGTACTTC. It codes for CATSLPPLYEQYF.

The V and J genes are TRBV6-5 and TRBJ2-1; TRBD2 matches at 13 bases. The CDR3 runs to 15 residues. CDR1 MNHEY and CDR2 SVGAGI come from the germline V gene. V shed 6 bases, J shed 7 bases, and the junction held 6 bases outside the gene matches. Written as DNA, the CDR3 is TGTGCCAGCAGACCGGGACTAGCGGGAAAAAATGAGCAGTTCTTC. As protein: CASRPGLAGKNEQFF.

The chain is built from TRBV10-1 and TRBJ1-3, with D unclear. The CDR3 loop spans 12 amino acids. CDR1 and CDR2 from the germline V gene are WNHNN and SYGVQD (reference sequence). V was pared by 0 bases and J by 5 bases, with 2 bases between. CDR3 coding DNA: TGCGCCAGCAGTGAGTCAAGAAACACCATATATTTT. It is translated as CASSESRNTIYF.

V usage is TRBV5-1 and J usage is TRBJ1-1; maybe TRBD1 (5 bases). CDR1 SGHRS and CDR2 YFSETQ come from the germline V gene. V was cut by 4 bases and J by 4 bases, with 11 bases left in between. The CDR3 is made up of 13 amino acids. CDR3 nucleotides: TGCGCCAGCAGCCGGGAAGGGACCACTGAAGCTTTCTTT. Translated, it gives CASSREGTTEAFF.

The rearrangement joins TRBV7-2 to TRBJ2-5; TRBD1 agrees at 8 bases. This CDR3 is built from 15 residues. V gave up 3 bases and J gave up 5 bases; unmatched junction bases: 8. Germline V gene sequence: CDR1 SGHTA, CDR2 FQGNSA. CDR3 in DNA: TGTGCCAGCAGCTTGATCAGGACAGGGAGGGAGACCCAGTACTTC. It encodes CASSLIRTGRETQYF. The variable domain in full, completed from reference TRBV7-2 and TRBJ2-5, reads GAGVSQSPSNKVTEKGKDVELRCDPISGHTALYWYRQSLGQGLEFLIYFQGNSAPDKSGLPSDRFSAERTGGSVSTLTIQRTQQEDSAVYLCASSLIRTGRETQYFGPGTRLLVL.

This clone was recorded only once. The J gene is TRBJ2-1, the V gene TRBV11-3; D gene uncertain. The CDR3 covers 15 residues. CDR1 SGHNT and CDR2 YENEEA come from the germline V gene. V shed 2 bases and J shed 0 bases, with 8 bases lying between them. The CDR3 bases are TGTGCCAGCAGCTTAATGGAGAGCTCCTACAATGAGCAGTTCTTC. Amino acids: CASSLMESSYNEQFF.

This clone appeared a single time. This sequence joins TRBV28 and TRBJ2-4; TRBD2 might be the D (7 bases). Germline V gene lookup returns CDR1 MDHEN and CDR2 SYDVKM. Deletions cut 8 bases from V and 0 bases from J, with 38 bases between. The CDR3 runs to 23 residues. CDR3 sequence: CASHPHGAKGGGSRSVAKNIQYF. CDR3 in DNA: TGTGCCAGCCATCCGCACGGAGCTAAGGGAGGGGGATCTCGAAGTGTAGCCAAAAACATTCAGTACTTC.

A remark on this clone: Other nucleotide sequences in the sample specify the same CDR3. V is TRBV20-1 and J is TRBJ2-3; 7 bases agree with TRBD1. The CDR3 has 11 amino acids. Per the germline V gene, CDR1 is DFQATT and CDR2 is SNEGSKA (reference sequence). Trimming removed 6 bases from V and 5 bases from J; junction bases left unmatched: 2. This CDR3 is CSAHRGDTQYF. The CDR3 coding sequence is TGCAGTGCCCACAGGGGAGATACGCAGTATTTT.

This clone occurred once. V and J are TRBV5-1 and TRBJ1-2; D gene unclear. The CDR3 has 13 amino acids. The V and J ends lost 4 bases and 5 bases respectively, with 12 bases between them. Per germline, CDR1 SGHRS and CDR2 YFSETQ. The CDR3 region has the DNA TGCGCCAGCAGCCCAGACCCGAGATATGGCTACACCTTC. Translated: CASSPDPRYGYTF.

This clone was counted a few times. V usage is TRBV5-4 and J usage is TRBJ1-6; no clear D gene. Between the trimmed V and J ends, which lost 4 bases and 8 bases, there was a span of 16 bases. Germline lookup yields CDR1 SGHNT and CDR2 YYREEE (reference sequence). This CDR3 spans 15 amino acids. CDR3 bases: TGTGCCAGCAGCCTTGGGCCGGAGGGTTATTCACCCCTCCACTTT. Translating gives CASSLGPEGYSPLHF.

The chain joins TRBV5-4 to TRBJ2-5, with 8 bases lining up with TRBD2. V lost 4 bases and J lost 5; bases outside the gene matches: 7. Per germline, CDR1 SGHNT and CDR2 YYREEE (reference sequence). The CDR3 extends over 14 amino acids. In nucleotides, the CDR3 is TGTGCCAGCAGCCCGGGGGGGCTAGGGGAGACCCAGTACTTC. Protein product: CASSPGGLGETQYF.

CDR3: CASSGTGLPYGYTF. The DNA for the CDR3 is TGTGCCAGTAGCGGGACAGGCCTCCCCTATGGCTACACCTTC. V and J are TRBV19 and TRBJ1-2, with TRBD1 matching over 8 bases. The CDR3 consists of 14 residues. CDR1 is LNHDA and CDR2 is SQIVND in the germline V gene (reference sequence). Trimming took 6 bases from V and 4 from J; bases not matched to a gene: 7.

The table lists this clone with a few counts. The sample holds other DNA sequences that translate to the same CDR3. This rearrangement joins TRBV18 to TRBJ1-2; D not resolved. Germline loops: CDR1 KGHSH, CDR2 LQKENI. This CDR3 spans 13 amino acids. Trimming shortened V by 3 bases and J by 0 bases, and 5 bases separated the two germline ends. The CDR3 nucleotides read TGTGCCAGCTCACCTGAAACTAACTATGGCTACACCTTC. Translation gives CASSPETNYGYTF.

The chain combines TRBV6-1 with TRBJ2-7; maybe TRBD2 (6 bases). The CDR3 is 15 amino acids. Germline CDR1 is MNHNS and CDR2 is SASEGT. V gave up 3 bases and J gave up 0 bases, with 12 bases separating them. CDR3 protein: CASSETGTYSYEQYF. The CDR3 DNA reads as TGTGCCAGCAGTGAGACTGGGACTTACTCCTACGAGCAGTACTTC.

The chain links TRBV4-1 to TRBJ2-1; 11 nucleotides match TRBD1. This CDR3 spans 15 amino acids. CDR1 MGHRA and CDR2 YSYEKL come from the germline V gene. The ends lost 3 bases at V and 9 bases at J; junction bases unmatched: 7. The CDR3 reads CASSHPGQGVIEQFF. The CDR3 DNA follows: TGCGCCAGCAGCCACCCGGGACAGGGGGTCATTGAGCAGTTCTTC.

This clone was seen just once. This chain joins TRBV29-1 and TRBJ1-2; weak D call: TRBD1 (5 bases). The V end lost 2 bases, the J end lost 4 bases, and 11 bases lay between the germline ends. The V gene's germline CDR1 is SQVTM and CDR2 ANQGSEA. The CDR3 covers 13 residues. The CDR3 reads CSVERGSTYGYTF. The CDR3 DNA reads TGCAGCGTTGAACGGGGGTCGACCTATGGCTACACCTTC.

This rearrangement joins TRBV29-1 to TRBJ2-7; 10 bases match TRBD1. The CDR3 spans 12 residues. Germline CDR1 reads SQVTM; CDR2 reads ANQGSEA. V dropped 7 bases and J dropped 4; count of bases not matched to a gene: 4. The CDR3 DNA is TGCAGCGGCGGGACAGGGGTTTACGAGCAGTACTTC. Its translation: CSGGTGVYEQYF.

The J gene is TRBJ2-7, the V gene TRBV10-3; 7 bases agree with TRBD2. The germline V gene encodes CDR1 ENHRY and CDR2 SYGVKD. The CDR3 is 12 residues long. V was pared by 3 bases and J by 4 bases, with 0 bases of the junction left unmatched. The CDR3 nucleotides are TGTGCCATCAGTGAACTAGCGTACGAGCAGTACTTC. Protein product: CAISELAYEQYF.

The V gene is TRBV30, the J gene TRBJ1-3; D gene unclear. The CDR3 covers 15 residues. V was trimmed by 3 bases and J by 3 bases, leaving 15 bases between them. CDR1 and CDR2 from the germline V gene are GTSNPN and SVGIG (reference sequence). CDR3 DNA sequence: TGTGCCTGGAGGCCGGGAAGGATAAGTGGAAACACCATATATTTT. It translates to CAWRPGRISGNTIYF.

This clone was counted only a few times. V usage is TRBV28 and J usage is TRBJ1-6, with 8 nucleotides matching TRBD1. Germline V gene data show CDR1 as MDHEN and CDR2 as SYDVKM. The CDR3 spans 16 residues. J was trimmed by 6 bases and V by 3 bases; bases with no gene match: 7. CDR3 sequence (DNA): TGTGCCAGCAGTTTGATGGCACAGGGGGGTAATTCACCCCTCCACTTT. Translated: CASSLMAQGGNSPLHF.

The genes are TRBV6-1 and TRBJ2-2, with 7 bases aligning to TRBD1. The CDR3 runs 15 residues. V was pared by 6 bases and J by 5 bases, with 9 bases of the junction left unmatched. Germline CDR1 is MNHNS and CDR2 is SASEGT. Here the CDR3 DNA reads TGTGCCAGCAGGCCACAGGGGTCCTTAACCGGGGAGCTGTTTTTT. Its translation: CASRPQGSLTGELFF.

V usage is TRBV5-1 and J usage is TRBJ2-2, with TRBD2 matching 7 bases. Germline trimming cut 7 bases from V and 3 bases from J; bases unmatched to any gene: 6. This CDR3 contains 14 residues. Germline CDR1 is SGHRS and CDR2 is YFSETQ. Here the CDR3 DNA reads TGCGCCAGCCGACTAGCAATGGACACCGGGGAGCTGTTTTTT. It yields the protein CASRLAMDTGELFF.

The rearrangement uses TRBV10-3 and TRBJ1-4; 7 bases line up with TRBD1. Trimming cost V 7 bases and J 6 bases; bases outside gene matches: 2. Germline-derived CDR1 and CDR2 are ENHRY and SYGVKD. The CDR3 spans 12 residues. The CDR3 nucleotides are TGTGCCATCAAGGGGGCAGATGAAAAACTGTTTTTT. Protein: CAIKGADEKLFF.

The rearrangement links TRBV7-9 to TRBJ1-3, with a tentative D call TRBD1 (6 bases). Germline loops: CDR1 SEHNR, CDR2 FQNEAQ (reference sequence). This CDR3 contains 14 residues. V gave up 5 bases and J gave up 4 bases, with 12 bases separating them. The CDR3 protein is CASSTTGPGNTIYF. The CDR3 nucleotides read TGTGCCAGCAGCACAACAGGGCCAGGAAACACCATATATTTT. Complete variable domain (other parts from reference TRBV7-9 and TRBJ1-3): DTGVSQNPRHKITKRGQNVTFRCDPISEHNRLYWYRQTLGQGPEFLTYFQNEAQLEKSRLLSDRFSAERPKGSFSTLEIQRTEQGDSAMYLCASSTTGPGNTIYFGEGSWLTVV.

The V call is TRBV23-1, the J call TRBJ2-3; TRBD1 agrees at 7 bases. TRBV23-1 is filed as an ORF, its function uncertain. Trimming removed 6 bases from V and 2 bases from J; junction bases left unmatched: 8. The CDR3 length is 15 residues. CDR3: CASRRGLNFTDTQYF. In DNA, the CDR3 is TGCGCCAGCAGAAGGGGGCTCAACTTCACAGATACGCAGTATTTT.

The genes are TRBV6-5 and TRBJ2-7, with D possibly called TRBD1 or TRBD2 (5 bases each). The germline V gene has CDR1 MNHEY and CDR2 SVGAGI. The CDR3 spans 14 residues. Trimming stripped 6 bases from V and 4 bases from J, with 16 bases between. The CDR3 spells CASSYLWGSYEQYF. For the CDR3, the DNA is TGTGCCAGCAGCTACCTCTGGGGGAGTTACGAGCAGTACTTC.

V usage is TRBV5-1 and J usage is TRBJ2-5; D is uncertain. The CDR3 totals 15 residues. CDR1 is SGHRS, CDR2 YFSETQ, per germline. Between the trimmed V and J ends, which lost 0 bases and 2 bases, there was a span of 11 bases. This chain's CDR3 is CASSLEKGRQETQYF. Written as DNA, the CDR3 is TGCGCCAGCAGCTTGGAAAAGGGTAGGCAAGAGACCCAGTACTTC.